The 20 T cell receptor beta chains given below trace back to one sample, sequenced in a study of cytomegalovirus exposure and HLA in healthy donors. Primers for the PCR totalled 60 Vbeta and 13 Jbeta. Only in-frame clones appear in the TCRdb table, and some are missing; sequencing was by immunoSEQ multiplex PCR. The sample has about 200,000 clones, 79% seen once; the top ten hold around 4.3%. Sequencing was performed on PBMCs. These receptors were taken from a woman younger than 45 in good health and CMV-seropositive.

CDR3: CASSSQGGDSPLHF. The CDR3 DNA sequence: TGTGCCAGCAGTTCACAGGGTGGAGATTCACCCCTCCACTTT. This chain uses TRBV6-5 with TRBJ1-6, with a weak D call TRBD1 (6 bases). CDR3 length equals 14 residues. CDR1 and CDR2 from the germline V gene are MNHEY and SVGAGI. Trimming stripped 4 bases from V and 8 bases from J, with 12 bases between.

V usage is TRBV2 and J usage is TRBJ1-3; TRBD1 matches 7 bases. The germline V gene has CDR1 SNHLY and CDR2 FYNNEI. CDR3 length: 16 amino acids. V was pared by 4 bases and J by 0 bases, with 6 bases of the junction left unmatched. The CDR3 nucleotides read TGTGCCAGCAGTGGGATGGGGACAGTCTCTGGAAACACCATATATTTT. Its translation: CASSGMGTVSGNTIYF.

The chain carries TRBV10-3 and TRBJ1-2; the match to TRBD1 covers 7 bases. V shed 5 bases and J 3 bases; nucleotides not matched to a gene: 6. The CDR3 runs to 14 residues. Germline assignment: CDR1 ENHRY and CDR2 SYGVKD. Here the CDR3 DNA reads TGTGCCATCAGTCCTACAGGGGAGGACTATGGCTACACCTTC. Protein: CAISPTGEDYGYTF.

The V call is TRBV4-3, the J call TRBJ1-6; D possibly corresponds to TRBD1 (6 bases). CDR1 LGHNA and CDR2 YSLEER come from the germline V gene. The CDR3 has 17 residues. V lost 0 bases, J lost 6 bases, and 15 bases lay in between. The CDR3 sequence is CASSQEPQGSLNSPLHF. The CDR3 DNA follows: TGCGCCAGCAGCCAAGAACCTCAGGGGTCACTTAATTCACCCCTCCACTTT.

This chain uses TRBV9 with TRBJ2-1; unclear D gene. Trimming cost V 0 bases and J 0 bases, with 7 bases left between them. Germline CDR1 and CDR2: SGDLS and YYNGEE. The CDR3 runs 15 residues. CDR3 in DNA: TGTGCCAGCAGCGTAGCCGAGATCTCCTACAATGAGCAGTTCTTC. Translation gives CASSVAEISYNEQFF.

The V and J genes are TRBV12-5 and TRBJ2-3; 9 bases are shared with TRBD2. This CDR3 is 15 amino acids long. Trimming cost V 3 bases and J 4 bases; bases outside gene matches: 5. Germline loops: CDR1 LGHNT, CDR2 FRNRAP. The CDR3: CASGFWRGGADTQYF. The CDR3 nucleotides read TGTGCTAGTGGTTTTTGGCGGGGGGGTGCAGATACGCAGTATTTT. Drawing the rest from reference TRBV12-5 and TRBJ2-3, the complete variable domain is DARVTQTPRHKVTEMGQEVTMRCQPILGHNTVFWYRQTMMQGLELLAYFRNRAPLDDSGMPKDRFSAEMPDATLATLKIQPSEPRDSAVYFCASGFWRGGADTQYFGPGTRLTVL.

This sequence joins TRBV4-3 and TRBJ2-5; D call uncertain. The end of the DNA aligns better with TRBJ2-7, so the J call may be wrong. CDR3 length: 14 amino acids. CDR1 and CDR2 from the germline V gene are LGHNA and YSLEER. In DNA form, the CDR3 reads TGCGCCAGCAGCCAAGATGGTGCTACCTACGAGCAGTACTTC. Protein: CASSQDGATYEQYF.

V and J are TRBV28 and TRBJ2-3, with TRBD2 matching over 9 bases. This CDR3 has 18 residues. Germline V lookup: CDR1 MDHEN, CDR2 SYDVKM. V lost 6 bases and J lost 0; bases outside the gene matches: 13. CDR3 DNA: TGTGCCAGCAGCTCGACCGGGTCTAGCGGGACCAGCACAGATACGCAGTATTTT. Translating it yields CASSSTGSSGTSTDTQYF.

V gene TRBV5-1 combines with J gene TRBJ2-4, with D uncertain. This CDR3 contains 14 residues. The V end was cut by 0 bases, the J end by 0 bases, with 4 bases between. Germline CDR1 SGHRS, CDR2 YFSETQ. CDR3 DNA sequence: TGCGCCAGCAGCTTGGGAGTAGCCAAAAACATTCAGTACTTC. It yields the protein CASSLGVAKNIQYF.

In this sample, this clone turned up once. The chain joins TRBV7-2 to TRBJ2-7; D possibly corresponds to TRBD1 (6 bases). Trimming removed 2 bases from V and 7 bases from J, with 12 bases in between. This CDR3 comprises 13 residues. From germline, CDR1 is SGHTA and CDR2 FQGNSA. CDR3 in amino acids: CASSLPPGVEQYF. The CDR3 DNA follows: TGTGCCAGCAGCTTACCCCCAGGGGTTGAGCAGTACTTC.

J is TRBJ1-2 and V is TRBV4-2; 7 bases are a match to TRBD1. The CDR3 is made up of 15 amino acids. The germline V gene encodes CDR1 LGHNA and CDR2 YNFKEQ. The ends lost 3 bases at V and 6 bases at J; junction bases unmatched: 10. CDR3 residues: CASSHPDRTGNGYTF. CDR3 coding DNA: TGTGCCAGCAGCCACCCGGACAGGACGGGGAATGGCTACACCTTC.

The gene calls are TRBV5-8 and TRBJ1-2; 7 bases match TRBD1. The germline CDR1 and CDR2 sequences are SGHTS and YDEGEE. Losses at the gene ends were 1 base for V and 2 bases for J; bases not matched to a gene: 5. CDR3 length: 15 amino acids. CDR3 protein: CASSLIQGDNYGYTF. As DNA, the CDR3 is TGTGCCAGCAGCTTGATCCAGGGGGACAACTATGGCTACACCTTC.

The chain has TRBV21-1 and TRBJ1-2. TRBV21-1 is assigned pseudogene status. The length of the CDR3 is 18 residues. The CDR3 is CASSNPEGGETPNYGYTF. In DNA form, the CDR3 reads TGTGCCAGCAGCAACCCCGAGGGCGGGGAGACTCCAAACTATGGCTACACCTTC.

This rearrangement joins TRBV7-2 to TRBJ1-3, with 7 bases matching TRBD1. V dropped 1 base and J dropped 3; count of bases not matched to a gene: 0. Germline V gives CDR1 SGHTA, CDR2 FQGNSA. The CDR3 is made up of 14 amino acids. DNA for the CDR3: TGTGCCAGCAGCTTAGACAGGGGTGGAAACACCATATATTTT. Protein: CASSLDRGGNTIYF.

V and J are TRBV4-1 and TRBJ2-7, with TRBD1 matching 7 bases. Germline V gene lookup returns CDR1 MGHRA and CDR2 YSYEKL. CDR3 length: 14 amino acids. The junction had 3 bases not matched to a gene; V was cut back by 2 bases and J by 2 bases. The CDR3 DNA reads as TGCGCCAGCAGCCAACGACAGGGAACCTACGAGCAGTACTTC. Translating it yields CASSQRQGTYEQYF.

The chain carries TRBV5-3 and TRBJ1-2; no firm D call. TRBV5-3 is recorded as an ORF, its role being uncertain. V was clipped by 0 bases and J by 1 base, with 4 bases between them. The length of the CDR3 is 13 residues. The DNA for the CDR3 is TGTGCCAGAAGCTTGGGACATAACTATGGCTACACCTTC. The encoded protein is CARSLGHNYGYTF.

The rearrangement joins TRBV5-1 to TRBJ1-2; D is possibly TRBD1 (5 bases). The germline CDR1 and CDR2 sequences are SGHRS and YFSETQ. There are 13 residues in the CDR3. V lost 4 bases and J lost 11, with 18 bases in between. CDR3 sequence reads: CASSSGTPRVYTF. The CDR3 coding sequence is TGCGCCAGCAGCAGCGGGACCCCGAGGGTTTACACCTTC. The variable domain in full, completed from reference TRBV5-1 and TRBJ1-2, reads KAGVTQTPRYLIKTRGQQVTLSCSPISGHRSVSWYQQTPGQGLQFLFEYFSETQRNKGNFPGRFSGRQFSNSRSEMNVSTLELGDSALYLCASSSGTPRVYTFGSGTRLTVV.

The V and J genes are TRBV6-5 and TRBJ2-6; possibly TRBD2 for D (5 bases). This CDR3 is 15 amino acids long. V gave up 8 bases and J gave up 4 bases, with 15 bases separating them. Germline CDR1 is MNHEY and CDR2 is SVGAGI. The CDR3: CASANRGSGANVLTF. Here the CDR3 DNA reads TGTGCCAGCGCCAACCGGGGAAGCGGGGCCAACGTCCTGACTTTC.

The chain joins TRBV25-1 to TRBJ2-5; TRBD1 is a possible D gene (5 bases). In germline, CDR1 is MGHDK, CDR2 SYGVNS. Between the trimmed V and J ends, which lost 8 bases and 2 bases, there was a span of 18 bases. The CDR3 runs 15 residues. The CDR3 spells CASHHMSGPQETQYF. The CDR3 bases are TGTGCCAGCCACCATATGTCAGGGCCTCAAGAGACCCAGTACTTC.

The rearrangement uses TRBV29-1 and TRBJ1-2; D is undetermined. Germline CDR1 and CDR2: SQVTM and ANQGSEA. The length of the CDR3 is 13 residues. Trimming took 5 bases from V and 3 from J, leaving 13 bases between them. CDR3 coding DNA: TGCAGCGTTTTCCCTGGGCAGGACTATGGCTACACCTTC. Its protein product is CSVFPGQDYGYTF.